Following are 26 T cell receptor beta chains from one sample sequenced in a study of beta chain features in type 1 diabetes. The study, taken as a whole, reports: Type 1 diabetes patients showed a moderate but significant shortening of TCRB CDR3s in all four CD4+ subsets.

Expressed TCRB transcripts got sequenced, as all isolated RNA was reverse transcribed. The repertoire was sequenced with immunoSEQ multiplex PCR; TCRdb's copy has only in-frame clones and lacks some. The table includes over 650,000 clones, over 13% detected once. These TCRs are of unknown antigen specificity. The sequenced sample consisted of naive CD4+ T cells from blood. The source is a man between 18 and 35 years old with type 1 diabetes.

The chain links TRBV7-2 to TRBJ2-5; no clear D. The germline gives CDR1 SGHTA, CDR2 FQGNSA. V was clipped by 5 bases and J by 2 bases, with 12 bases between them. CDR3 size: 14 residues. Written as DNA, the CDR3 is TGTGCCAGCAGCCCAGCAGTAATACAAGAGACCCAGTACTTC. It yields the protein CASSPAVIQETQYF.

The chain has TRBV5-1 and TRBJ2-1, with D possibly being TRBD1 or TRBD2 (5 bases each). V dropped 0 bases and J dropped 3 bases, with 10 bases sitting between them. From germline, CDR1 is SGHRS and CDR2 YFSETQ. This CDR3 region has 15 residues. The CDR3 region is CASSLGDRLYNEQFF. In nucleotides, the CDR3 is TGCGCCAGCAGCTTGGGGGACCGCCTCTACAATGAGCAGTTCTTC.

This clone was counted a few times. This chain uses TRBV5-4 with TRBJ2-7, with D perhaps TRBD1 (5 bases). Germline CDR1 SGHNT, CDR2 YYREEE (reference sequence). CDR3 length: 12 residues. V lost 5 bases and J 2 bases, leaving 8 bases between the germline ends. DNA for the CDR3: TGTGCCAGCAGTCAGGACACCTACGAGCAGTACTTC. Protein: CASSQDTYEQYF.

This clone came up a few times. The V and J genes are TRBV5-1 and TRBJ2-7; a weak D match, TRBD2 (6 bases). Germline CDR1 and CDR2: SGHRS and YFSETQ. V lost 5 bases and J lost 6, with 12 bases in between. This CDR3 has 12 residues. The CDR3 reads CASSTVGGEQYF. CDR3 bases: TGCGCCAGCAGTACGGTCGGGGGCGAGCAGTACTTC.

Only a few counts were recorded for this clone. The chain joins TRBV30 to TRBJ2-7, with a tentative D call TRBD1 (5 bases). V lost 5 bases and J 4 bases, leaving 9 bases between the germline ends. The CDR3 has 11 residues. From germline, CDR1 is GTSNPN and CDR2 SVGIG (reference sequence). CDR3 DNA sequence: TGTGCCTGGTCAGGGAAGTACGAGCAGTACTTC. As protein: CAWSGKYEQYF.

This chain's CDR3 is CSVGSTSGVPQYEQYF. The CDR3 nucleotides read TGCAGCGTTGGCAGCACTAGCGGTGTTCCCCAGTACGAGCAGTACTTC. V gene TRBV29-1 combines with J gene TRBJ2-7; 8 nucleotides match TRBD2. Germline V gene lookup returns CDR1 SQVTM and CDR2 ANQGSEA. CDR3 length: 16 amino acids. Trimming cost V 4 bases and J 4 bases; bases outside gene matches: 15.

The chain carries TRBV7-2 and TRBJ2-5, with 11 bases identical to TRBD1. V lost 6 bases and J lost 5; bases outside the gene matches: 5. In germline, CDR1 is SGHTA, CDR2 FQGNSA. The CDR3 extends over 14 amino acids. The CDR3 region has the DNA TGTGCCAGCAGGGGACAGGGGGGCCGGGAGACCCAGTACTTC. Translation gives CASRGQGGRETQYF.

The table lists this clone with a few counts. The chain employs TRBV4-3 and TRBJ2-7; 10 bases match TRBD2. The germline V gene encodes CDR1 LGHNA and CDR2 YSLEER. The CDR3 length is 15 residues. Unmatched junction bases numbered 10, after V lost 0 bases and J lost 11 bases. CDR3 DNA sequence: TGCGCCAGCAGCCAAGAGGAGCGGGGGGGCCGTTGGAAGTACTTC. Its translation is CASSQEERGGRWKYF.

The V call is TRBV15, the J call TRBJ2-1, with 9 bases lining up with TRBD2. The CDR3 has 11 residues. The germline CDR1 and CDR2 sequences are LNHNV and YYDKDF (reference sequence). V lost 8 bases and J lost 12; bases outside the gene matches: 5. CDR3 bases: TGTGCCACCGAGGCGGGAGGGCCGCAGTTCTTC. It is translated as CATEAGGPQFF.

This clone was detected a few times. This chain links TRBV29-1 with TRBJ2-1; TRBD1 might be the D (5 bases). CDR1 SQVTM and CDR2 ANQGSEA come from the germline V gene. The CDR3 spans 14 residues. Trimming left V 4 bases short and J 4 bases short, with 14 bases between. The DNA of the CDR3 is TGCAGCGTTGCTGGACAATCCTTATACAATGAGCAGTTCTTC. This sequence encodes CSVAGQSLYNEQFF.

This clone was observed a handful of times. The chain uses TRBV28 and TRBJ1-1, with 10 positions matching TRBD1. CDR1 and CDR2 from the germline V gene are MDHEN and SYDVKM. CDR3 length: 15 residues. V lost 5 bases and J lost 2; bases outside the gene matches: 5. The CDR3 reads CASSHWTGGNTEAFF. For the CDR3, the DNA is TGTGCCAGCAGTCACTGGACAGGGGGAAACACTGAAGCTTTCTTT.

The V and J genes are TRBV20-1 and TRBJ1-2; D remains unclear. Germline V lookup: CDR1 DFQATT, CDR2 SNEGSKA (reference sequence). This CDR3 has 11 residues. V lost 6 bases and J lost 8, with 13 bases in between. Here the CDR3 reads CSALTDAGYTF. CDR3 in DNA: TGCAGTGCCCTGACGGACGCAGGCTACACCTTC.

V and J are TRBV30 and TRBJ2-3; D gene ambiguous. Per the germline V gene, CDR1 is GTSNPN and CDR2 is SVGIG (reference sequence). This CDR3 contains 13 residues. Deletions cut 4 bases from V and 3 bases from J, with 11 bases between. The chain's CDR3 is CAWNWRRTDTQYF. DNA for the CDR3: TGTGCCTGGAATTGGCGACGTACAGATACGCAGTATTTT. The full variable domain, with the rest looked up from reference TRBV30 and TRBJ2-3, is SQTIHQWPATLVQPVGSPLSLECTVEGTSNPNLYWYRQAAGRGLQLLFYSVGIGQISSEVPQNLSASRPQDRQFILSSKKLLLSDSGFYLCAWNWRRTDTQYFGPGTRLTVL.

In its sample, this clone was seen a few times. At one boundary the junction diverges from the germline segment, which might be a read error. The chain employs TRBV7-7 and TRBJ2-5; 7 bases are a match to TRBD1. Germline values: CDR1 SSHAT, CDR2 FNYEAQ (reference sequence). The CDR3 is made up of 14 amino acids. The CDR3 here is CASSPTGVGETQYF. The CDR3 nucleotides are TGTGCTAGCAGCCCTACAGGGGTTGGGGAGACCCAGTACTTC. The whole variable domain, filled in from reference TRBV7-7 and TRBJ2-5, reads GAGVSQSPRYKVTKRGQDVTLRCDPISSHATLYWYQQALGQGPEFLTYFNYEAQPDKSGLPSDRFSAERPEGSISTLTIQRTEQRDSAMYRCASSPTGVGETQYFGPGTRLLVL.

In this sample, this clone turned up a few times. The chain carries TRBV9 and TRBJ1-2; D perhaps matches TRBD1 (5 bases). Per germline, CDR1 SGDLS and CDR2 YYNGEE. This CDR3 contains 16 residues. Between the trimmed V and J ends, which lost 0 bases and 6 bases, there was a span of 18 bases. The CDR3 sequence is CASSVAPTGAYNGYTF. The CDR3, as DNA: TGTGCCAGCAGCGTAGCGCCCACCGGGGCGTACAATGGCTACACCTTC.

This clone was found a few times. This chain uses TRBV25-1 with TRBJ2-5; TRBD1 agrees at 8 bases. This CDR3 is 13 amino acids long. The V gene's germline CDR1 is MGHDK and CDR2 SYGVNS. Trimming removed 7 bases from V and 4 bases from J; junction bases left unmatched: 5. The CDR3 coding sequence is TGTGCCAGCAATTCCGGGACAGGAGAGACCCAGTACTTC. Its protein product is CASNSGTGETQYF.

This clone was seen a handful of times. The chain employs TRBV15 and TRBJ2-7; the match to TRBD1 covers 11 bases. Germline CDR1 LNHNV, CDR2 YYDKDF (reference sequence). The CDR3 covers 14 residues. V lost 4 bases, J lost 2 bases, and 1 base stayed unmatched. The CDR3 DNA sequence: TGTGCCACCAGCATGGACAGGGGGCCCTACGAGCAGTACTTC. This codes for CATSMDRGPYEQYF.

The chain is built from TRBV29-1 and TRBJ2-5; maybe TRBD1 (6 bases). The CDR3 has 15 amino acids. Trimming pared 5 bases from V and 2 bases from J, leaving 18 bases between. The germline CDR1 and CDR2 sequences are SQVTM and ANQGSEA. The CDR3 loop reads CSVSPGQKPQETQYF. In DNA, the CDR3 is TGCAGCGTTTCGCCCGGACAGAAGCCTCAAGAGACCCAGTACTTC.

The sample holds a few counts of this clone. J is TRBJ2-1 and V is TRBV20-1; no clear D gene. In germline, CDR1 is DFQATT, CDR2 SNEGSKA (reference sequence). The ends were cut back, 1 base at V and 15 bases at J, with 4 bases in the middle. The CDR3 runs 8 residues. This CDR3 reads CSARGVFF. CDR3 DNA: TGCAGTGCTAGAGGGGTGTTCTTC.

This chain uses TRBV7-2 with TRBJ2-1; D uncertain. CDR1 is SGHTA and CDR2 is FQGNSA in the germline V gene. This CDR3 spans 12 amino acids. The germline V and J ends were trimmed by 1 base and 8 bases, with 6 bases remaining between them. CDR3 protein: CASSLGSYEQFF. The CDR3 DNA reads as TGTGCCAGCAGCTTAGGAAGTTATGAGCAGTTCTTC.

The chain is built from TRBV2 and TRBJ1-1; D perhaps matches TRBD1 (6 bases). The CDR3 totals 13 residues. CDR1 and CDR2 (germline): SNHLY, FYNNEI. Trimming removed 6 bases at V and 1 base at J, with 9 bases between. The DNA for the CDR3 is TGTGCCAGCAGGGACAGCTCGAACACTGAAGCTTTCTTT. Translation gives CASRDSSNTEAFF. The variable domain in full, completed from reference TRBV2 and TRBJ1-1, reads EPEVTQTPSHQVTQMGQEVILRCVPISNHLYFYWYRQILGQKVEFLVSFYNNEISEKSEIFDDQFSVERPDGSNFTLKIRSTKLEDSAMYFCASRDSSNTEAFFGQGTRLTVV.

This clone was observed a few times. The chain joins TRBV30 to TRBJ2-4, with D perhaps matching TRBD1 (6 bases). The CDR3 totals 15 residues. Germline CDR1 reads GTSNPN; CDR2 reads SVGIG (reference sequence). V shed 2 bases and J shed 1 base, with 12 bases lying between them. The CDR3 DNA sequence: TGTGCCTGGAGTAACAGGGAGTCGGCCAAAAACATTCAGTACTTC. Protein product: CAWSNRESAKNIQYF.

The gene calls are TRBV7-9 and TRBJ1-1, with D perhaps matching TRBD1 (5 bases). V was shortened by 5 bases and J by 10 bases, with 17 bases between the two germline ends. The germline V gene has CDR1 SEHNR and CDR2 FQNEAQ (reference sequence). There are 13 residues in the CDR3. Here the CDR3 reads CASSPGGDFSAFF. In nucleotides, the CDR3 is TGTGCCAGCAGCCCCGGAGGGGACTTTTCAGCTTTCTTT.

This clone was found a few times. This chain connects TRBV2 to TRBJ2-5; 14 positions agree with TRBD2. CDR1 is SNHLY and CDR2 is FYNNEI in the germline V gene. After removal of 3 bases from V and 2 bases from J, the junction contained 2 bases not matched to a gene. This CDR3 contains 16 residues. The CDR3 is CASSEGLAGVQETQYF. The CDR3 DNA sequence: TGTGCCAGCAGTGAGGGACTAGCGGGAGTTCAAGAGACCCAGTACTTC.

This clone was seen a few times. The chain combines TRBV1 with TRBJ2-7; TRBD1, the table's D call, lacks a check against the DNA. TRBV1 is described as a pseudogene. This CDR3 has 12 amino acids. The CDR3 reads CTSSHVGQRQYF. The CDR3 DNA sequence: TGCACCAGCAGCCACGTTGGACAGCGGCAGTACTTC.

CDR3 protein: CASSLEQGSTQYF. For the CDR3, the DNA is TGTGCCAGCAGCTTAGAACAGGGGAGTACTCAGTACTTC. V usage is TRBV7-2 and J usage is TRBJ2-7; 7 bases match TRBD1. V lost 1 base to trimming and J lost 10 bases; unmatched junction nucleotides: 7. The CDR3 sequence is 13 residues long. Germline V CDR1 and CDR2: SGHTA, FQGNSA.